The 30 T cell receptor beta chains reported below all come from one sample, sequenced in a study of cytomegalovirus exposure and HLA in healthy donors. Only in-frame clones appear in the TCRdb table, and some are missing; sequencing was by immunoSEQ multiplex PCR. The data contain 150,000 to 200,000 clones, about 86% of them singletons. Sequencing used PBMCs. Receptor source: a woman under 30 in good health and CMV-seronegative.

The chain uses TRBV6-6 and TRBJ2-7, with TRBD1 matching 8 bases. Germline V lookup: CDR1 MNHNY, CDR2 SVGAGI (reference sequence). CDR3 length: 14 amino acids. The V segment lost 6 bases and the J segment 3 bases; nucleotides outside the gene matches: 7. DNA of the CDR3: TGTGCCAGCAGACGACAGGGGACCAACTACGAGCAGTACTTC. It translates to CASRRQGTNYEQYF.

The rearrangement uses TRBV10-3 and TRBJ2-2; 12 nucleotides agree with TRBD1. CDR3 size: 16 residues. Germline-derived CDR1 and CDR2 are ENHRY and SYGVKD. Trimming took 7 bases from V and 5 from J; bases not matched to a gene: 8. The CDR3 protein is CAITPGQGAVTGELFF. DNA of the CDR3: TGTGCCATCACCCCGGGACAGGGGGCGGTAACCGGGGAGCTGTTTTTT.

CDR3 loop: CAWMGTGKSGYGYTF. The DNA of the CDR3 is TGTGCCTGGATGGGAACGGGGAAGAGTGGCTATGGCTACACCTTC. The gene calls are TRBV30 and TRBJ1-2; no firm D call. Deletions cut 4 bases from V and 4 bases from J, with 19 bases between. The CDR3 covers 15 residues. CDR1 GTSNPN and CDR2 SVGIG come from the germline V gene (reference sequence). The full variable domain, completed using reference TRBV30 and TRBJ1-2, is SQTIHQWPATLVQPVGSPLSLECTVEGTSNPNLYWYRQAAGRGLQLLFYSVGIGQISSEVPQNLSASRPQDRQFILSSKKLLLSDSGFYLCAWMGTGKSGYGYTFGSGTRLTVV.

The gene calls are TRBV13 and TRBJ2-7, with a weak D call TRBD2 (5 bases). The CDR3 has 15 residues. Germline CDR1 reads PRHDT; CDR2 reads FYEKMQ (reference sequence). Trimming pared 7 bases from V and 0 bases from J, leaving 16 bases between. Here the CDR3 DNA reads TGTGCCAGCACCCTATCGCCCAGCGGCTCCTACGAGCAGTACTTC. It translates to CASTLSPSGSYEQYF. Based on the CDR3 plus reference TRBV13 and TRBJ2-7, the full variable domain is AAGVIQSPRHLIKEKRETATLKCYPIPRHDTVYWYQQGPGQDPQFLISFYEKMQSDKGSIPDRFSAQQFSDYHSELNMSSLELGDSALYFCASTLSPSGSYEQYFGPGTRLTVT.

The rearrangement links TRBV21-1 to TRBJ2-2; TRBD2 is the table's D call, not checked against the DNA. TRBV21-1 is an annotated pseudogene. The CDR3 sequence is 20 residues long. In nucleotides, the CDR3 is TGTGCCAGCAGTAACGGGATGGCGGGGGTTAAGCGTATGGGTGCCGGGGAGCTGTTTTTT. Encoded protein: CASSNGMAGVKRMGAGELFF.

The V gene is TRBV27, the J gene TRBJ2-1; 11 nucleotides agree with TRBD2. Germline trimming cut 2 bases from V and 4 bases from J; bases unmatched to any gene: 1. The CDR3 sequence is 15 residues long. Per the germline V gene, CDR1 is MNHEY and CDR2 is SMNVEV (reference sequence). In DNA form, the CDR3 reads TGTGCCAGCAGTTTAGGGACTAGCGGTTACAATGAGCAGTTCTTC. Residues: CASSLGTSGYNEQFF.

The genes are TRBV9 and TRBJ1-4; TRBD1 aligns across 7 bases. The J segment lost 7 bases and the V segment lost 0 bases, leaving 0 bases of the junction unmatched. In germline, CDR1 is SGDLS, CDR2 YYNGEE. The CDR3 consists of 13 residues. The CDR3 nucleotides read TGTGCCAGCAGCGTAGGACAGGGTGAAAAACTGTTTTTT. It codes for CASSVGQGEKLFF.

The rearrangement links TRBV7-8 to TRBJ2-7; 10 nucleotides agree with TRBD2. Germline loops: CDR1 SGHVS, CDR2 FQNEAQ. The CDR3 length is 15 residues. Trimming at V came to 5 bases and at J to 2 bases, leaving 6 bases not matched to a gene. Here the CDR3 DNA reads TGTGCCAGCAGCCTAGAAGCGGGGGGGCCCTACGAGCAGTACTTC. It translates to CASSLEAGGPYEQYF. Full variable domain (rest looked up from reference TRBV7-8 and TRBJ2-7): GAGVSQSPRYKVAKRGQDVALRCDPISGHVSLFWYQQALGQGPEFLTYFQNEAQLDKSGLPSDRFFAERPEGSVSTLKIQRTQQEDSAVYLCASSLEAGGPYEQYFGPGTRLTVT.

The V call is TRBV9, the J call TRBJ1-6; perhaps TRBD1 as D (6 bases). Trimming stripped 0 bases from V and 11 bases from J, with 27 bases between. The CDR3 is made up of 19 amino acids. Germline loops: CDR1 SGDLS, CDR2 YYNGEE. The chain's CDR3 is CASSVGARIGGGPSAPLHF. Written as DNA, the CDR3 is TGTGCCAGCAGCGTAGGGGCGCGAATTGGGGGCGGTCCCTCTGCACCCCTCCACTTT.

The CDR3 loop reads CASSLVGPGSSYEQYF. The CDR3 coding sequence is TGTGCCAGCAGCTTAGTAGGCCCGGGGAGCTCCTACGAGCAGTACTTC. V is TRBV7-2 and J is TRBJ2-7, with D possibly TRBD2 on 5 matching bases. CDR3 length: 16 residues. CDR1 is SGHTA and CDR2 is FQGNSA in the germline V gene. Trimming removed 1 base at V and 0 bases at J, with 13 bases between.

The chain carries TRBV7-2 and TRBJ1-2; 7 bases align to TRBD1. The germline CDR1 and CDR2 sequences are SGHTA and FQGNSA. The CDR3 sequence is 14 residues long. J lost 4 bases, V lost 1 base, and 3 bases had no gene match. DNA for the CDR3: TGTGCCAGCAGCTTAGGCGGGACAGCCTATGGCTACACCTTC. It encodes CASSLGGTAYGYTF.

The CDR3 loop is CASIESGSYEQYF. The CDR3 bases are TGTGCCAGCATTGAATCAGGGTCCTACGAGCAGTACTTC. This chain uses TRBV27 with TRBJ2-5, with D possibly being TRBD1 (5 bases). With the DNA end fitting TRBJ2-7 better, the J assignment may be wrong. CDR1 is MNHEY, CDR2 SMNVEV, per germline (reference sequence). The CDR3 covers 13 residues.

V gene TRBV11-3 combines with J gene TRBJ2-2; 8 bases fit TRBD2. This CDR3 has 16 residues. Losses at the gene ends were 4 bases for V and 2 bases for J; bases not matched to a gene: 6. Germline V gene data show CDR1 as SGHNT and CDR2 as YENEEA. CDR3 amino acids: CASSWGLGRNTGELFF. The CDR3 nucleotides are TGTGCCAGCAGCTGGGGACTAGGGAGAAACACCGGGGAGCTGTTTTTT. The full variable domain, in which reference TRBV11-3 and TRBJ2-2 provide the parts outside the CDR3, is EAGVVQSPRYKIIEKKQPVAFWCNPISGHNTLYWYLQNLGQGPELLIRYENEEAVDDSQLPKDRFSAERLKGVDSTLKIQPAELGDSAVYLCASSWGLGRNTGELFFGEGSRLTVL.

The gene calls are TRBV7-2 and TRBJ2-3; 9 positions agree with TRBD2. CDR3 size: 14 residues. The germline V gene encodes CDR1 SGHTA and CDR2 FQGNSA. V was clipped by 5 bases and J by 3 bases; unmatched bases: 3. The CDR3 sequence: CASSPGLATDTQYF. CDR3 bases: TGTGCCAGCAGCCCTGGACTAGCGACAGATACGCAGTATTTT.

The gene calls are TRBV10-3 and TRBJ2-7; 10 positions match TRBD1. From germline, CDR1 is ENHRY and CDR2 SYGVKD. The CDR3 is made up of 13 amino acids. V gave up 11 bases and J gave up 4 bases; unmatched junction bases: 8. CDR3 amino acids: CAATPGQGYEQYF. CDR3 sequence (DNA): TGTGCCGCAACCCCGGGACAGGGGTACGAGCAGTACTTC.

This CDR3 is CATQPRLAENPYEQYF. In nucleotides, the CDR3 is TGCGCCACCCAACCGAGACTAGCGGAAAATCCGTACGAGCAGTACTTC. The V gene is TRBV10-2, the J gene TRBJ2-7, with TRBD2 matching 9 bases. V was clipped by 10 bases and J by 4 bases; unmatched bases: 17. Germline V lookup: CDR1 WSHSY, CDR2 SAAADI. The CDR3 contains 16 residues.

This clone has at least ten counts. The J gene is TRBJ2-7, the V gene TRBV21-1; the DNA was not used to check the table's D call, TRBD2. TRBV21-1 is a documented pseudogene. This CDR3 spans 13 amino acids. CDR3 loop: CASSKPYSYEQYF. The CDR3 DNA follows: TGTGCCAGCAGCAAACCGTACTCCTACGAGCAGTACTTC.

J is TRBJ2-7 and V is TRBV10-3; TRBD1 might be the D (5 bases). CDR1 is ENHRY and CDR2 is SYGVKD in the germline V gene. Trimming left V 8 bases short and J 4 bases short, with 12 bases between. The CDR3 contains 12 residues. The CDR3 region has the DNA TGTGCCATCGGAGACAGACAATACGAGCAGTACTTC. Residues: CAIGDRQYEQYF.

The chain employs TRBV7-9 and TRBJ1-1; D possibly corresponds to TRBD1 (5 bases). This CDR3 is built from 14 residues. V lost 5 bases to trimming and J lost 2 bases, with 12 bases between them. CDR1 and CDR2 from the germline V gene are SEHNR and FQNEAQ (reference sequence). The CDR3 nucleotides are TGTGCCAGCAGCAATCAAGGACAAAACACTGAAGCTTTCTTT. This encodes CASSNQGQNTEAFF.

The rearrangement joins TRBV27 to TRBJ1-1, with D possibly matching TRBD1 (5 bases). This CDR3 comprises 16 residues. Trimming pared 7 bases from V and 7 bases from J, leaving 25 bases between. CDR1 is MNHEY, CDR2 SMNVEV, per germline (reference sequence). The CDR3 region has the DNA TGTGCCAGCAAAAGGAGGGCCCTCAAGAAAAGGGGTGAAGCTTTCTTT. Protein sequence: CASKRRALKKRGEAFF.

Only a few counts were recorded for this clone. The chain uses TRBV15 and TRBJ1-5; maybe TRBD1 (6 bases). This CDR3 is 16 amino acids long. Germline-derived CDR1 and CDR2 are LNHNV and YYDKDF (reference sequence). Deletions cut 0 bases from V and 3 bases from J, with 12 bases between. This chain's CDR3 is CATSRDKGGSNQPQHF. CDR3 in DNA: TGTGCCACCAGCAGAGATAAAGGGGGTTCCAATCAGCCCCAGCATTTT.

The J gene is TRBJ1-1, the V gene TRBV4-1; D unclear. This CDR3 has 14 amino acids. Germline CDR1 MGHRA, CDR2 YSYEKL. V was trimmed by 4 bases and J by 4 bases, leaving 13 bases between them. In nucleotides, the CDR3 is TGCGCCAGCAGCCTCACGGGATTAAGCACTGAAGCTTTCTTT. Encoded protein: CASSLTGLSTEAFF.

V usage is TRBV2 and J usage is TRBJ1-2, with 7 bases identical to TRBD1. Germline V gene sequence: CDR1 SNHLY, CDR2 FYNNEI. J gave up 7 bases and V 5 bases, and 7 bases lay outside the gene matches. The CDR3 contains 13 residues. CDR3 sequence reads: CASSLQGEGGYTF. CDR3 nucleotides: TGTGCCAGCAGTTTGCAGGGGGAAGGTGGCTACACCTTC.

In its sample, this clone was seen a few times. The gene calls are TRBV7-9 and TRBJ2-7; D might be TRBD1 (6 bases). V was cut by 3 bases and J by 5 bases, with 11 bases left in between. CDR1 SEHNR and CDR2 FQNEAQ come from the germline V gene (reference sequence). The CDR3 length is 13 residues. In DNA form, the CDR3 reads TGTGCCAGCAGCTTTAGTACAGGGAACGAGCAGTACTTC. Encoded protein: CASSFSTGNEQYF.

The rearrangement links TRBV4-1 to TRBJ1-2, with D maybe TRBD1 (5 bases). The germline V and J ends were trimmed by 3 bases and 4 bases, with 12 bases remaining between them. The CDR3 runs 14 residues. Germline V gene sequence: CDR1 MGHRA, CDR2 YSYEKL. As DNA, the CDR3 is TGCGCCAGCAGCCAGCCAAGGGGTATCTATGGCTACACCTTC. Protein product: CASSQPRGIYGYTF.

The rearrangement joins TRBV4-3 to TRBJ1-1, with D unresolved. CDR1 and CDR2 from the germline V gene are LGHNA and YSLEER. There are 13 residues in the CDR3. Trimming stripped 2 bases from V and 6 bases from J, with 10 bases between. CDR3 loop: CASSQTISSEAFF. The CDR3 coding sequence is TGCGCCAGCAGCCAAACTATTAGTTCTGAAGCTTTCTTT.

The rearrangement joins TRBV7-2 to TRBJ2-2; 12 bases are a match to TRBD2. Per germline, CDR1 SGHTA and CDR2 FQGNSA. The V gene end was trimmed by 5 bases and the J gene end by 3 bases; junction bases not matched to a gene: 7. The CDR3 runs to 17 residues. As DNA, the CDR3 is TGTGCCAGCAGCGACCCTCTAGCGGGAGGGTACACCGGGGAGCTGTTTTTT. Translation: CASSDPLAGGYTGELFF.

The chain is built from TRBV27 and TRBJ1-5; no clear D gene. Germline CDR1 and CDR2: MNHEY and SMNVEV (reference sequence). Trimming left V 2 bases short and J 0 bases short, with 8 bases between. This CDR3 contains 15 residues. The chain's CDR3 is CASSLTVYSNQPQHF. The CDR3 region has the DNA TGTGCCAGCAGTTTAACTGTGTATAGCAATCAGCCCCAGCATTTT.

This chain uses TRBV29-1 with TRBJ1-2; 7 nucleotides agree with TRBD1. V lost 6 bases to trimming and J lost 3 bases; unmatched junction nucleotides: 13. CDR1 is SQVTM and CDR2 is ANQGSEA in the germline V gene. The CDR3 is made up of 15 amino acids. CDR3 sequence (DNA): TGCAGCGTCGACTCCGGGACAGAATTCTACTATGGCTACACCTTC. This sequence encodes CSVDSGTEFYYGYTF.

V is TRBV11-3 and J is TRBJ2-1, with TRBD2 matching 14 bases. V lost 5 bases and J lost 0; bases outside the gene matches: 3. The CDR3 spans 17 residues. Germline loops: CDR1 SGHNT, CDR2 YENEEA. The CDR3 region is CASSPGTSGSSYNEQFF. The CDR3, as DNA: TGTGCCAGCAGCCCAGGGACTAGCGGGAGCTCCTACAATGAGCAGTTCTTC.